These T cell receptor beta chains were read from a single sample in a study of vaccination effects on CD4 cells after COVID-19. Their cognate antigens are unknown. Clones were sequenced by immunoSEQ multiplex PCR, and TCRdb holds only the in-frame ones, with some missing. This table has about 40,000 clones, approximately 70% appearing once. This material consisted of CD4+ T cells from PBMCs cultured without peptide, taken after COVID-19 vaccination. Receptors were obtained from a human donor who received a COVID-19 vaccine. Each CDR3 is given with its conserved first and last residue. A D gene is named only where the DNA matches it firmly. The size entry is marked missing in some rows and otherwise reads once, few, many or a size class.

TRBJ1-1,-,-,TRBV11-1,TGTGCCAGCAGCTTGCAGGGTGCGATGAACACTGAAGCTTTCTTT,CASSLQGAMNTEAFF
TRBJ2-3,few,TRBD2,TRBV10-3,TGTGCCATCAGCGCGGGGGGCCAAGCTTTGGATACGCAGTATTTT,CAISAGGQALDTQYF
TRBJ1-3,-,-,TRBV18,TGTGCCAGCTCACCACAGGGACTCGGCTCTGGAAACACCATATATTTT,CASSPQGLGSGNTIYF
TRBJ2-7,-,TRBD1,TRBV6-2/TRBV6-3,TGTGCCAGCAGTTTGGGAGGGACAGGGGGCGTCGAGCAGTACTTC,CASSLGGTGGVEQYF
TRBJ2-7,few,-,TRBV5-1,TGCGCCAGCAGCTTAGCGGTGTCCGAAGGGGAGCAGTACTTC,CASSLAVSEGEQYF
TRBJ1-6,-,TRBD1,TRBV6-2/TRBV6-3,TGTGCCAGCAGTTCCGGACAGGGGAGGCCCTCACCCCTCCACTTT,CASSSGQGRPSPLHF
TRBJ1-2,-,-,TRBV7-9,TGTGCCAGCAGCCCCGTAATGGCCTATGGCTACACCTTC,CASSPVMAYGYTF
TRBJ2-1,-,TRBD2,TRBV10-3,TGTGCCATCAGACAGCGGGAGATGGATGAGCAGTTCTTC,CAIRQREMDEQFF
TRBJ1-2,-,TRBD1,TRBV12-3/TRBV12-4,TGTGCCAGCAGCGACAGGGGGTTTGGCTACACCTTC,CASSDRGFGYTF
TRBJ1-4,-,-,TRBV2,TGTGCCAGCAGTGGGACAGTAGGGGGAAAACTGTTTTTT,CASSGTVGGKLFF
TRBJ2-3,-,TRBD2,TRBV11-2,TGTGCCAGCAGCTTAAGCGGGAGGACAGATACGCAGTATTTT,CASSLSGRTDTQYF
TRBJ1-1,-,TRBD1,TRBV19,TGTGCCACTACGGACAGGGGCTGGACTGAAGCTTTCTTT,CATTDRGWTEAFF
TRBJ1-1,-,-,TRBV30,TGTGCCTGGAGTACTTCACTGAGCTATGGTGAAGCTTTCTTT,CAWSTSLSYGEAFF
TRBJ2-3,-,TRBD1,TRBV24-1,TGTGCCACCAGCCAGAGGGGGCTTGCGACAGATACGCAGTATTTT,CATSQRGLATDTQYF
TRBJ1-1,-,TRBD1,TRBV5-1,TGCGCTACAGGGGGCGAGAACACTGAAGCTTTCTTT,CATGGENTEAFF
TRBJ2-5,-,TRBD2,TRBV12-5,TGTGCTAGTGGTTCAGGACTAGCGGGAGGACGGGAGACCCAGTACTTC,CASGSGLAGGRETQYF
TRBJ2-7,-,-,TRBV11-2,TGTGCCAGCAGCTTAGTCCTGGAATTGGAGCAGTACTTC,CASSLVLELEQYF
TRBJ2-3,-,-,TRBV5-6,TGTGCCAGCAGCACGGACGGCAGCACAGATACGCAGTATTTT,CASSTDGSTDTQYF
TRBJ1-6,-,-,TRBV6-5,TGTGCCAGCACAAATAATTCACCCCTCCACTTT,CASTNNSPLHF
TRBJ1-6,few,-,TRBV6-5,TGTGCCAGCAGTTATGAGGGGAGAGGGGTCTTCTCACCCCTCCACTTT,CASSYEGRGVFSPLHF
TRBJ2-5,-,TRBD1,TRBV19,TGTGCCAGTAGTATAGTAACAGGGGCAAGGTACCAAGAGACCCAGTACTTC,CASSIVTGARYQETQYF
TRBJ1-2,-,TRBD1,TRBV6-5,TGTGCCAGCAGAACCCAGGGGGTAAATGGCTACACCTTC,CASRTQGVNGYTF
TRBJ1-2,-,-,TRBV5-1,TGCGCCAGCGGCAATAGCGGGGCGCTTAACTATGGCTACACCTTC,CASGNSGALNYGYTF
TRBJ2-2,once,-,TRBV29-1,TGCAGCGTTGAAGATCGGTTGACAGAAGTCACCGGGGAGCTGTTTTTT,CSVEDRLTEVTGELFF
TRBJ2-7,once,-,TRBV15,TGTGCCACCAGCAGAGATTTGGCTAGCTTCAACGAGCAGTACTTC,CATSRDLASFNEQYF
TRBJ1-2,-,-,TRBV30,TGTGCCTGGAGTGTACTCTGGGGCCTCTATGGCTACACCTTC,CAWSVLWGLYGYTF
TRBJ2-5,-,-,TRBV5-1,TGCGCCAGCAGCTTGGGCGGGCAAGAGACCCAGTACTTC,CASSLGGQETQYF
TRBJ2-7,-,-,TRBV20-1,TGCAGTGCTAGAGATGTGTACGAGCAGTACTTC,CSARDVYEQYF
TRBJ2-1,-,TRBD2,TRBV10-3,TGTGCCATCAGTGTGCCATTTGGCGGGGGGGCCAATGAGCAGTTCTTC,CAISVPFGGGANEQFF
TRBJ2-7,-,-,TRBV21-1,TGTGCCAGCAGCAGTACGACAGGGGCTAGTTCCTACGAGCAGTACTTC,CASSSTTGASSYEQYF
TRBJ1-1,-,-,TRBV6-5,TGTGCCAGCAGTTACACTCTGTCGACAGCTGAAGCTTTCTTT,CASSYTLSTAEAFF
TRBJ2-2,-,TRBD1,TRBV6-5,TGTGCCAGCAGTTACCAGCTCGGACAGGTCGGGGAGCTGTTTTTT,CASSYQLGQVGELFF
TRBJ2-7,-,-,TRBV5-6,TGTGCCAGCAGCCCTCCGACAGGTCCCCAATACGAGCAGTACTTC,CASSPPTGPQYEQYF
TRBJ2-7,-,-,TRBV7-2,TGTGCCAGCAGCTTCCAAAGAAGCGAGCAGTACTTC,CASSFQRSEQYF
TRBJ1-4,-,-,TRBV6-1,TGTGCCAGCAGTGAAGCTAACGGGTGGTCTAATGAAAAACTGTTTTTT,CASSEANGWSNEKLFF
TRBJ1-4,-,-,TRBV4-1,TGCGCCAGCAGCCAAGTAGCTGGAGGGGCTAATGAAAAACTGTTTTTT,CASSQVAGGANEKLFF
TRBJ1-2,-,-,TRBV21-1,TGTGCCAGCAGCGCGGACAGGGGCCTAAACTATGGCTACACCTTC,CASSADRGLNYGYTF
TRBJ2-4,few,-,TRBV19,TGTGCCAGTAGTTCCCTGCAGAGCAAAAACATTCAGTACTTC,CASSSLQSKNIQYF
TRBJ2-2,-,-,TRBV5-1,TGCGCCAGCAGCTTGGACTGGGGGAGAAGAACCGGGGAGCTGTTTTTT,CASSLDWGRRTGELFF
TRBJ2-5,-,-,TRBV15,TGTGCCACCAGCTCCAGGGGGGGGATGGAGACCCAGTACTTC,CATSSRGGMETQYF
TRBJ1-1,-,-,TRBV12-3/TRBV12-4,TGTGCCAGCAGTTTAGGGGGGCACACTGAAGCTTTCTTT,CASSLGGHTEAFF
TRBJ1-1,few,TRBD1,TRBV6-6,TGTGCCAGCAGTTCCCGACGGGACAGGGTCACTGAAGCTTTCTTT,CASSSRRDRVTEAFF
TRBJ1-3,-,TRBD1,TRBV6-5,TGTGCCAGCAGTAATAGGGGGCCTGGAAACACCATATATTTT,CASSNRGPGNTIYF
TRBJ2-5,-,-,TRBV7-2,TGTGCCAGCAGCTTAGGGCTTAAAGAGACCCAGTACTTC,CASSLGLKETQYF
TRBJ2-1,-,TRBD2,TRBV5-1,TGCGCCAGCAGCTTGGCCGCAACGGGGGGGCTCAGGGAGCAGTTCTTC,CASSLAATGGLREQFF
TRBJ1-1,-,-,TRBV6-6,TGTGCCACCAGGTGGGGCAGAGACACTGAAGCTTTCTTT,CATRWGRDTEAFF
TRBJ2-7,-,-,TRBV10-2,TGCGCCGGCCAGGGGCAGGGTAACGAGCAGTACTTC,CAGQGQGNEQYF
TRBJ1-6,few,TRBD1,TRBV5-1,TGCGCCAGTAAAGGGACAGGCGCTAATTCACCCCTCCACTTT,CASKGTGANSPLHF
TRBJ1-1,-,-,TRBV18,TGTGCCAGCTCACAGCAGCAGGGATTCATGAACACTGAAGCTTTCTTT,CASSQQQGFMNTEAFF
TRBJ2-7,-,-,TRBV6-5,TGTGCCAGCACCAAAGGTCCGACCTACGAGCAGTACTTC,CASTKGPTYEQYF
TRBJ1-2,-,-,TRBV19,TGTGCCAGTAGACCGGCTTTTGGGGGGAACGTCTATGGCTACACCTTC,CASRPAFGGNVYGYTF
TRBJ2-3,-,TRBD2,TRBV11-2,TGTGCCACTCGGGGCGGGAGCTCAGATACGCAGTATTTT,CATRGGSSDTQYF
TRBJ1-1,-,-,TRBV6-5,TGTGCCAGCAGGGGCAAGATAGAAGCTTTCTTT,CASRGKIEAFF
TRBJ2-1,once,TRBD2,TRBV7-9,TGTGCCAGCAGCGAACTAAACCCCCCCCGGGGGAGGGATGAGCAGTTCTTC,CASSELNPPRGRDEQFF
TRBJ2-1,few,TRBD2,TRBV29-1,TGCAGCGTGACTCCGAAGCGGGAGTGGTACAATGAGCAGTTCTTC,CSVTPKREWYNEQFF
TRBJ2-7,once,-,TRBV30,TGTGCCTGCCAGAGAGGAGGGGGCTACGAGCAGTACTTC,CACQRGGGYEQYF
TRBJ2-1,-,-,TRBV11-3,TGTGCCAGCAGCAAGGGGGACTACCCCTACAATGAGCAGTTCTTC,CASSKGDYPYNEQFF
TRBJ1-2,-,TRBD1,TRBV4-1,TGCGCCAGCAGCCAAGATCCCGGGACAGACCTTACCTACTATGGCTACACCTTC,CASSQDPGTDLTYYGYTF
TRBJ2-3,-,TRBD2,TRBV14,TGTGCCAGCAGCCAAGCCCTGACTAGCGGGGGGGCGGGCACAGATACGCAGTATTTT,CASSQALTSGGAGTDTQYF
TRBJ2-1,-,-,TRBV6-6,TGTGCCAGCAGTCACGACGTCGGCGCTGGGGGGTCCGGTGAGCAGTTCTTC,CASSHDVGAGGSGEQFF